The entry below gives a single TCR beta chain sequence along with its context. The antigen remains unidentified. This entry comes from a study of T cell responses to AZD1222 COVID-19 vaccine. Germline assignment: CDR1 MNHEY and CDR2 SVGAGI. Unmatched junction bases numbered 6, after V lost 9 bases and J lost 4 bases. This CDR3 comprises 14 residues. Study-wide results and limits: Baseline serology detected seropositivity in only six AZD1222 recipients. In a largely white British group with more females than males, clonal diversity was possibly underestimated.

Clones were sequenced by immunoSEQ multiplex PCR, and TCRdb holds only the in-frame ones, with some missing. This repertoire shows about 160,000 clones, around 89% found once; its top ten account for 5.1%. This specimen consisted of peripheral blood, obtained on day 0 of AZD1222 vaccination. The receptor was isolated from an adult in good health. This chain joins TRBV6-5 and TRBJ1-6; TRBD1 agrees at 7 bases. The DNA of the CDR3 is TGTGCCAGGTCAAGACAGGGTTATAATTCACCCCTCCACTTT. It is translated as CARSRQGYNSPLHF.